The text below deals with one TCR beta chain. These data belong to a study of blood T cell repertoires in COVID-19. Overall study: Spain, Italy and the United States supplied samples that represented acute and convalescent COVID-19. PBMCs, B-cell-depleted T cells, or T cells provided the cDNA or gDNA that made up the material.

The authors' processing: Amplifying reference gene primers gave estimates of nucleated cell counts. TCRdb's copy holds only in-frame clones and misses some; the assay was immunoSEQ multiplex PCR. V and J calls and clone size come straight from that table; D and trimming were deduced from the DNA. The sample lists 130,000 to 150,000 clones, about 85% seen once, with 2% to 3% in the top ten. CDR3 length: 11 residues. Trimming took 8 bases from V and 7 from J, leaving 11 bases between them. Germline V gene sequence: CDR1 MNHEY, CDR2 SVGAGI. The receptor comes from a human donor with acute or convalescent COVID-19. The donor label of this sample is uncertain. The sample was peripheral blood. The rearrangement joins TRBV6-5 to TRBJ1-2; D possibly corresponds to TRBD1 (6 bases). CDR3 residues: CASLGAGGYTF. CDR3 nucleotides: TGTGCCAGCCTGGGGGCGGGTGGCTACACCTTC.